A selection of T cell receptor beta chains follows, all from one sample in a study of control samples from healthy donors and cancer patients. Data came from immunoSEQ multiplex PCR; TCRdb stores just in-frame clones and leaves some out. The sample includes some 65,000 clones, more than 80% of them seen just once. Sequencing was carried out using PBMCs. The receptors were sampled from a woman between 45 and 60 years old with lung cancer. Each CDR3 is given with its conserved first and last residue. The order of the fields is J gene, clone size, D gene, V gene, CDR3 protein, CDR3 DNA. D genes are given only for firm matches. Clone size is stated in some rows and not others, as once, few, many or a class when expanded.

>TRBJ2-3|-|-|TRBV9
CASSALLRTDTQYF
TGTGCCAGCAGCGCGCTTTTAAGGACAGATACGCAGTATTTT
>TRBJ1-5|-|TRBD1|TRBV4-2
CASTTAAIGTGGVKGNQPQHF
TGTGCCAGCACAACAGCAGCAATCGGGACAGGGGGCGTTAAGGGCAATCAGCCCCAGCATTTT
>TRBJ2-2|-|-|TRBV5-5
CASSLGAATGELFF
TGTGCCAGCAGCTTGGGGGCAGCCACCGGGGAGCTGTTTTTT
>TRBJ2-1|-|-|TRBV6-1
CASSEQGGNEQFF
TGTGCCAGCAGTGAACAGGGAGGCAATGAGCAGTTCTTC
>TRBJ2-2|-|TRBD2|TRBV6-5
CASLQAGGTGELFF
TGTGCCAGCCTGCAAGCGGGAGGCACCGGGGAGCTGTTTTTT
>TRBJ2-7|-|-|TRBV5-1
CASSLGRLSDEQYF
TGCGCCAGCAGCTTGGGCCGCCTAAGTGACGAGCAGTACTTC
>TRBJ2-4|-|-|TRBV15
CATSRDYGSGISGDIQYF
TGTGCCACCAGCAGAGACTACGGCTCCGGGATAAGTGGAGACATTCAGTACTTC
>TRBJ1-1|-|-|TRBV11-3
CASSLGAEAFF
TGTGCCAGCAGCTTAGGGGCTGAAGCTTTCTTT
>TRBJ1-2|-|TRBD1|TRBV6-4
CASRVTGTGDYGYTF
TGTGCCAGCAGAGTAACCGGGACAGGGGACTATGGCTACACCTTC
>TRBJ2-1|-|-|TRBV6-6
CASSRQPEQFF
TGTGCCAGCAGCAGACAGCCTGAGCAGTTCTTC
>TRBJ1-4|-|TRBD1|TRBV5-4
CASSPKTGGNEKLFF
TGTGCCAGCAGCCCAAAGACAGGGGGGAATGAAAAACTGTTTTTT
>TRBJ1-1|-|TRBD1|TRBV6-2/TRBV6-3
CASSYPRDRGFTEAFF
TGTGCCAGCAGTTACCCCAGAGACAGGGGTTTCACTGAAGCTTTCTTT
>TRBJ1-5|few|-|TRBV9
CASSVGVLDNQPQHF
TGTGCCAGCAGCGTAGGGGTTCTCGACAATCAGCCCCAGCATTTT
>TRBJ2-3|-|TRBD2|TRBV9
CASSVAGASGVTDTQYF
TGTGCCAGCAGCGTAGCTGGAGCTAGCGGGGTGACAGATACGCAGTATTTT
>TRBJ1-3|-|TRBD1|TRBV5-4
CASSPTGGSSGNTIYF
TGTGCCAGCAGCCCGACAGGGGGTTCCTCTGGAAACACCATATATTTT
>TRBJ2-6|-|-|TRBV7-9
CASSSREGIGANVLTF
TGTGCCAGCAGTTCCCGAGAGGGGATCGGGGCCAACGTCCTGACTTTC
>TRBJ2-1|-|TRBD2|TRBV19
CASSSLAGTGSYNEQFF
TGTGCCAGTAGTAGTCTAGCGGGGACTGGCTCCTACAATGAGCAGTTCTTC
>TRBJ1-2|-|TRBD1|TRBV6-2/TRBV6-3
CASSRPGTDYGYTF
TGTGCCAGCAGTCGACCCGGGACAGACTATGGCTACACCTTC
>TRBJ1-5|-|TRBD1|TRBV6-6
CASSPSTGSNQPQHF
TGTGCCAGCAGCCCGTCGACAGGGTCCAATCAGCCCCAGCATTTT
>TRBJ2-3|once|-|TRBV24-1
CATSETDSSTDTQYF
TGTGCCACCAGTGAAACAGACTCTAGCACAGATACGCAGTATTTT
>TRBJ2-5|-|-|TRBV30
CAWSQGWETQYF
TGTGCCTGGAGCCAGGGCTGGGAGACCCAGTACTTC
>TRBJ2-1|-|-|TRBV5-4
CASSPPEGMPGNEQFF
TGTGCCAGCAGCCCGCCGGAAGGGATGCCTGGCAATGAGCAGTTCTTC
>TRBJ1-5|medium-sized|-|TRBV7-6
CASSPGGSQPQHF
TGTGCCAGCAGCCCGGGAGGTAGTCAGCCCCAGCATTTT
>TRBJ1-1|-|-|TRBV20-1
CSAGITEAFF
TGCAGTGCCGGGATAACAGAAGCTTTCTTT
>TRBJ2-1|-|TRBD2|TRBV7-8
CASSLEGLGAGGRYNEQFF
TGTGCCAGCAGCTTAGAAGGGCTGGGAGCGGGGGGGCGCTACAATGAGCAGTTCTTC
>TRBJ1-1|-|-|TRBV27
CASARKEGTEAFF
TGTGCCAGTGCCCGGAAAGAGGGCACTGAAGCTTTCTTT
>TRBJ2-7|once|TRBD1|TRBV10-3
CAISEDRDLKQYF
TGTGCCATCAGTGAGGACAGGGATCTCAAGCAGTACTTC
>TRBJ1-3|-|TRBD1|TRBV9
CASSVGQGLSGNTIYF
TGTGCCAGCAGCGTAGGACAGGGACTCTCTGGAAACACCATATATTTT
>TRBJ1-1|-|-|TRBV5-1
CASSWAGRAFF
TGCGCCAGCAGCTGGGCGGGCCGAGCTTTCTTT
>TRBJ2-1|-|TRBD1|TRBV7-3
CASSLDRELEQFF
TGTGCCAGCAGCTTAGACAGGGAATTGGAGCAGTTCTTC